The sequence of this T cell receptor (beta chain) was determined in a study of control samples from healthy donors and cancer patients. Data came from immunoSEQ multiplex PCR; TCRdb stores just in-frame clones and leaves some out. This table has roughly 120,000 clones, about 83% appearing once. CDR1 and CDR2 from the germline V gene are SGHTA and FQGTGA. Trimming took 2 bases from V and 4 from J, leaving 12 bases between them. This CDR3 is built from 15 residues. The rearrangement uses TRBV7-3 and TRBJ2-1, with D tentatively TRBD2 (7 bases). The source of this sequence is a man under 40 in good health. Sample: blood. In nucleotides, the CDR3 is TGTGCCAGCAGCTTAGGGGGGGCGCGTTACAATGAGCAGTTCTTC. It codes for CASSLGGARYNEQFF.